Below, 27 T cell receptor beta chains from the same sample are listed, as sequenced in a study of CXCR3-negative and CXCR3-positive naive CD8 T cells. The study, taken as a whole, reports: More hydrophobic TRB CDR3s were found in CXCR3-positive naive cells than in CXCR3-negative naive cells.

No antigen has been identified for these receptors. cDNA libraries for TRB were generated by 5' RACE incorporating UMI labels. TCRdb reprocessed the 5' RACE reads and reports one entry per CDR3 protein, with no DNA. In all, the sample yields around 84,000 distinct CDR3 sequences. The sequencing input was naive CXCR3+ CD8+ T cells from blood. The subset was: CD45RO-CCR7+CD27+CD95- naive CD8+ T cells expressing CXCR3 (TNR3+). These receptors were collected from a human donor in good health. Some clones in this sample may be carry-over from other donors' samples.

The chain has TRBV4-3 and TRBJ2-1; TCRdb designates TRBD1, a call that cannot be tested without DNA. CDR1 is LGHNA and CDR2 is YSLEER in the germline V gene. The CDR3 loop spans 16 amino acids. This CDR3 reads CASSQEPRGSYNEQFF.

The chain recombines TRBV9 with TRBJ2-3; the D gene TCRdb calls, TRBD1, cannot be checked with no DNA. The CDR3 runs to 15 residues. The germline V gene encodes CDR1 SGDLS and CDR2 YYNGEE. CDR3 sequence: CASSVEGGSTDTQYF.

The V call is TRBV12-3 or TRBV12-4, the J call TRBJ2-7; TCRdb returns TRBD1, unconfirmable since there is no DNA. The CDR3 spans 13 residues. The CDR3: CASSLGQYYEQYF.

This chain links TRBV4-3 with TRBJ1-3. CDR3 size: 17 residues. Per the germline V gene, CDR1 is LGHNA and CDR2 is YSLEER. CDR3 sequence: CASSQDRRTPSGNTIYF.

V gene TRBV28 combines with J gene TRBJ1-5; absent DNA, TCRdb's TRBD1 call cannot be checked. Germline CDR1 and CDR2: MDHEN and SYDVKM. This CDR3 has 15 residues. CDR3 loop: CASSFRDNYNQPQHF.

This chain connects TRBV20-1 to TRBJ2-7; the TRBD2 assignment by TCRdb is unverifiable without DNA. The CDR3 loop spans 15 amino acids. Per the germline V gene, CDR1 is DFQATT and CDR2 is SNEGSKA (reference sequence). The CDR3 region is CSASGLAGGIYEQYF.

CDR3 protein: CASSQGTSGIVFEQFF. This rearrangement joins TRBV3-1 to TRBJ2-1; TCRdb returns TRBD2, unconfirmable since there is no DNA. The CDR3 extends over 16 amino acids. Per the germline V gene, CDR1 is LGHDT and CDR2 is YNNKEL (reference sequence).

The gene calls are TRBV7-3 and TRBJ2-1; the D call of TRBD2 rests on TCRdb alone, since no DNA is present to check it. From germline, CDR1 is SGHTA and CDR2 FQGTGA. The CDR3 spans 15 residues. This chain's CDR3 is CASSLSMGLADEQFF.

The chain carries TRBV20-1 and TRBJ1-1. This CDR3 region has 11 residues. The germline gives CDR1 DFQATT, CDR2 SNEGSKA (reference sequence). CDR3 loop: CSAPGTYEAFF.

CDR3 region: CATRQASGDQETQYF. The chain uses TRBV15 and TRBJ2-5. This CDR3 has 15 amino acids. Germline V lookup: CDR1 LNHNV, CDR2 YYDKDF (reference sequence).

J is TRBJ2-3 and V is TRBV28; TCRdb lists TRBD2, though no DNA is available to test this call. The CDR3 has 20 amino acids. Germline values: CDR1 MDHEN, CDR2 SYDVKM. The CDR3: CASSLPGPSERGLYTDTQYF.

The chain has TRBV28 and TRBJ2-5. Germline V gene sequence: CDR1 MDHEN, CDR2 SYDVKM. CDR3 length: 13 residues. The CDR3 loop reads CASSLGVEETQYF.

V and J are TRBV9 and TRBJ2-1; TCRdb's D call of TRBD1 is untestable without DNA. This CDR3 has 14 residues. Germline V gene lookup returns CDR1 SGDLS and CDR2 YYNGEE. The CDR3 loop reads CASSVGSGINEQFF.

This chain uses TRBV30 with TRBJ1-5. Germline V gives CDR1 GTSNPN, CDR2 SVGIG (reference sequence). The CDR3 has 13 residues. CDR3 region: CAWSVEGNQPQHF.

V gene TRBV4-1 combines with J gene TRBJ2-2; the D gene TCRdb calls, TRBD2, cannot be checked with no DNA. The CDR3 spans 16 residues. Per the germline V gene, CDR1 is MGHRA and CDR2 is YSYEKL. The CDR3 here is CASSQELAGGPGELFF.

The chain employs TRBV12-3 or TRBV12-4 and TRBJ1-4. There are 14 residues in the CDR3. CDR3 amino acids: CASSPYGRVEKLFF.

The rearrangement joins TRBV10-3 to TRBJ1-1; TCRdb calls TRBD1, which cannot be checked without DNA. Per germline, CDR1 ENHRY and CDR2 SYGVKD. The CDR3 spans 12 residues. The CDR3 region is CAISEQADEAFF.

This chain connects TRBV21-1 to TRBJ1-2; the TCRdb D gene call, TRBD1, has no DNA to confirm it. TRBV21-1 is reported as a pseudogene. This CDR3 has 17 amino acids. CDR3 sequence: CARTLGELAPLNYGYTF.

This chain joins TRBV12-3 or TRBV12-4 and TRBJ2-7. This CDR3 spans 14 amino acids. The CDR3 loop reads CASSFSVGVHEQYF.

The chain couples TRBV28 to TRBJ2-5; there is no DNA to check the TCRdb D call of TRBD1. Germline assignment: CDR1 MDHEN and CDR2 SYDVKM. CDR3 length equals 16 residues. The chain's CDR3 is CASSMDQGTQQETQYF.

The rearrangement links TRBV28 to TRBJ2-7; TCRdb's D call, TRBD1, is unchecked because there is no DNA. From germline, CDR1 is MDHEN and CDR2 SYDVKM. This CDR3 spans 15 amino acids. The CDR3 sequence: CASSQTGEAAYEQYF.

The V and J genes are TRBV6-1 and TRBJ1-1; TCRdb indicates TRBD1, and absent DNA this call remains unverified. The CDR3 is 14 amino acids. Germline CDR1 is MNHNS and CDR2 is SASEGT. CDR3 in amino acids: CASSRYRVNTEAFF.

The genes are TRBV29-1 and TRBJ2-7; absent DNA, TCRdb's TRBD1 call cannot be checked. The CDR3 consists of 11 residues. Germline loops: CDR1 SQVTM, CDR2 ANQGSEA. The CDR3 protein is CSVPGGVEQYF.

The chain couples TRBV4-3 to TRBJ2-3; without DNA, the TCRdb call of TRBD1 cannot be checked. CDR1 is LGHNA, CDR2 YSLEER, per germline. CDR3 size: 17 residues. The CDR3 loop is CASSQDAGREGTDTQYF.

V is TRBV29-1 and J is TRBJ1-3; the D gene TCRdb calls, TRBD1, cannot be checked with no DNA. Germline CDR1 SQVTM, CDR2 ANQGSEA. CDR3 size: 12 residues. The CDR3 spells CSAWTGLNTIYF.

The chain links TRBV7-9 to TRBJ2-1; TCRdb designates TRBD2, a call that cannot be tested without DNA. Germline V lookup: CDR1 SEHNR, CDR2 FQNEAQ (reference sequence). This CDR3 spans 13 amino acids. This CDR3 reads CASSLDRAAEQFF.

V usage is TRBV9 and J usage is TRBJ2-5; TCRdb picks TRBD1, but there is no DNA to check that call. The CDR3 spans 14 residues. In germline, CDR1 is SGDLS, CDR2 YYNGEE. The CDR3 loop is CASNPSGGRETQYF. Using reference TRBV9 and TRBJ2-5 for the parts outside the CDR3, the full variable domain is DSGVTQTPKHLITATGQRVTLRCSPRSGDLSVYWYQQSLDQGLQFLIQYYNGEERAKGNILERFSAQQFPDLHSELNLSSLELGDSALYFCASNPSGGRETQYFGPGTRLLVL.